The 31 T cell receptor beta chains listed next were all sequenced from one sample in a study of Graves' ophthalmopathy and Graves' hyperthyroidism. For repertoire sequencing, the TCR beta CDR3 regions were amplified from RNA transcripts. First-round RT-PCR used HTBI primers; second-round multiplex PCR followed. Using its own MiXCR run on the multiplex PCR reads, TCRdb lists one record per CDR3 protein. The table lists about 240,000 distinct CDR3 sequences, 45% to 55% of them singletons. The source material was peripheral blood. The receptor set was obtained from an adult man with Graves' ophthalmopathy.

The CDR3 sequence: CASSPRTGAGTEAFF. CDR3 in DNA: TGTGCCAGCAGCCCGAGGACAGGGGCGGGGACTGAAGCTTTCTTT. The rearrangement links TRBV7-6 to TRBJ1-1, with 9 bases identical to TRBD1. The CDR3 covers 15 residues. Per germline, CDR1 SGHVS and CDR2 FNYEAQ. J gave up 5 bases and V 5 bases, and 9 bases lay outside the gene matches. Supplemented by reference TRBV7-6 and TRBJ1-1, the full variable domain reads GAGVSQSPRYKVTKRGQDVALRCDPISGHVSLYWYRQALGQGPEFLTYFNYEAQQDKSGLPNDRFSAERPEGSISTLTIQRTEQRDSAMYRCASSPRTGAGTEAFFGQGTRLTVV.

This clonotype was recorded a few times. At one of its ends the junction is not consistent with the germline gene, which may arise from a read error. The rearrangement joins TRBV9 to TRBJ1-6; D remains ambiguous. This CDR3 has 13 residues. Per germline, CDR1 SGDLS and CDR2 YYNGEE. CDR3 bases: TGCGCCAGCAGCCCGAGGGCTAATTCACCCCTCCACTTT. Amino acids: CASSPRANSPLHF.

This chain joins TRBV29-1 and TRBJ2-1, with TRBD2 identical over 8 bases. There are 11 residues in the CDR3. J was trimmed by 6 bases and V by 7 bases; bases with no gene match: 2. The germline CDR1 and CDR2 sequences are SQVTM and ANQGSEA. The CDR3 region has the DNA TGCAGCGCGGGGACTAGCAATGAGCAGTTCTTC. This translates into CSAGTSNEQFF.

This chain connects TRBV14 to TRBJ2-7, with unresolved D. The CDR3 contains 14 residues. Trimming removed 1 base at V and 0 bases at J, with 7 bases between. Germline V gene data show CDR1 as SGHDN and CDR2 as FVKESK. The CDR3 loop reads CASSQGASSYEQYF. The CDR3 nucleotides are TGTGCCAGCAGCCAAGGCGCGAGCTCCTACGAGCAGTACTTC. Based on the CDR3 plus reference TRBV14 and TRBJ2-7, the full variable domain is EAGVTQFPSHSVIEKGQTVTLRCDPISGHDNLYWYRRVMGKEIKFLLHFVKESKQDESGMPNNRFLAERTGGTYSTLKVQPAELEDSGVYFCASSQGASSYEQYFGPGTRLTVT.

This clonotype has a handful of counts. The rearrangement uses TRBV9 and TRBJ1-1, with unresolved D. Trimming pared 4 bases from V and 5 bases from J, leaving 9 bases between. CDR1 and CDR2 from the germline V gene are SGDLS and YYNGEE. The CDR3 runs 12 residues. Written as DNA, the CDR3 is TGTGCCAGCAGCCCCCGCCTAACTGAAGCTTTCTTT. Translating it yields CASSPRLTEAFF.

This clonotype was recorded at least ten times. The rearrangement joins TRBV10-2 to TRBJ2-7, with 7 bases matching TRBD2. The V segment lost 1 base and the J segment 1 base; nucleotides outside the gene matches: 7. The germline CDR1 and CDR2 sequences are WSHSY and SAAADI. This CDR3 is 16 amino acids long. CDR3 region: CASSEYWRERSYEQYF. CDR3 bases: TGCGCCAGCAGTGAGTATTGGCGGGAGAGGTCCTACGAGCAGTACTTC.

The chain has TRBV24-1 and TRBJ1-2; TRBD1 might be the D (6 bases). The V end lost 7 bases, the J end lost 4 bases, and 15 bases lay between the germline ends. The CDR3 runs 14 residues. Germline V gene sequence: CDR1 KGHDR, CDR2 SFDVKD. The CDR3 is CATSDNRDFYGYTF. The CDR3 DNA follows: TGTGCCACCAGCGACAACAGGGATTTCTATGGCTACACCTTC.

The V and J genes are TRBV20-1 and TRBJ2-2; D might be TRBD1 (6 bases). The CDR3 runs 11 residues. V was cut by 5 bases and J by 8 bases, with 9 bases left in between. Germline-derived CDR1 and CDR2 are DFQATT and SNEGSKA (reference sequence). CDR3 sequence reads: CSASGTGELFF. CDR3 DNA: TGCAGTGCTTCCGGGACAGGGGAGCTGTTTTTT.

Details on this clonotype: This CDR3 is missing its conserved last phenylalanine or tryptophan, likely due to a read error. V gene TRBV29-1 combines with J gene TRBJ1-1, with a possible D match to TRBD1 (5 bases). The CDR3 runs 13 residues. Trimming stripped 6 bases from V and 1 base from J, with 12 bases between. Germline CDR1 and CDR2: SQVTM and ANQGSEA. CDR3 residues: CSVARGWNTEAFL. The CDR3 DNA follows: TGCAGCGTCGCACGGGGCTGGAACACTGAAGCTTTCCTT.

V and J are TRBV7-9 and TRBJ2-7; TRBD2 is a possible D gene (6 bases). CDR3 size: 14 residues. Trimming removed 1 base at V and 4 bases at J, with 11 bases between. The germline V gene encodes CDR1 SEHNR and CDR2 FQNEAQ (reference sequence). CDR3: CASSLGPGAYEQYF. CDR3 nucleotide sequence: TGTGCCAGCAGCTTAGGACCGGGAGCTTACGAGCAGTACTTC.

This CDR3 reads CATQDRFYEQYF. Here the CDR3 DNA reads TGTGCCACGCAGGACAGGTTCTACGAGCAGTACTTC. This chain joins TRBV10-3 and TRBJ2-7, with TRBD1 matching 7 bases. V trimming: 10 bases; J trimming: 3 bases; junction bases outside the gene matches: 6. The germline gives CDR1 ENHRY, CDR2 SYGVKD. The CDR3 runs to 12 residues.

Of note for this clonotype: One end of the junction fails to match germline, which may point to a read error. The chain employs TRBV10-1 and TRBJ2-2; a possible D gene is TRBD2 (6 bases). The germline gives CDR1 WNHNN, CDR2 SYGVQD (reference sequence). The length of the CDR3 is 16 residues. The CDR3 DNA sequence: TGTGCCAGCAGCTCGCTGCGGGCTGGCGGGAACGGGGAGCTGTTTTTT. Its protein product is CASSSLRAGGNGELFF.

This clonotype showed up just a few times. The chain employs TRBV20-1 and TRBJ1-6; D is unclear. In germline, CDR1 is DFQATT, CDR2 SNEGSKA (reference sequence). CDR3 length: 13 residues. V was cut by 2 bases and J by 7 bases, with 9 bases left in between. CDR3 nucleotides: TGCAGTGCTAGACCCAACCCGAATTCACCCCTCCACTTT. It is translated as CSARPNPNSPLHF.

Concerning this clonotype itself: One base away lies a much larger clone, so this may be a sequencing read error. The CDR3 region is CASSPNRGLDGYTF. CDR3 bases: TGTGCCAGCAGCCCGAACAGGGGGCTAGATGGCTACACCTTC. V and J are TRBV7-9 and TRBJ1-2, with 9 nucleotides matching TRBD1. Germline values: CDR1 SEHNR, CDR2 FQNEAQ (reference sequence). The length of the CDR3 is 14 residues. V lost 5 bases and J lost 6; bases outside the gene matches: 7.

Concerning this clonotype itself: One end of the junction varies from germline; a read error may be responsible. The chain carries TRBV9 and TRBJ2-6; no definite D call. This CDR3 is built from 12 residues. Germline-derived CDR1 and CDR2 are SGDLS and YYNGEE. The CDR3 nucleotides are TGCGCCAGCAGCTTTGGGGACAACGTCCTGACTTTC. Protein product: CASSFGDNVLTF.

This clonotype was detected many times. Here the CDR3 DNA reads TGTGCCAGCAGCTCAGGACAGGGGAATTCACCCCTCCACTTT. It specifies CASSSGQGNSPLHF. V usage is TRBV7-9 and J usage is TRBJ1-6; 9 positions agree with TRBD1. Germline CDR1 is SEHNR and CDR2 is FQNEAQ (reference sequence). V lost 4 bases, J lost 7 bases, and 2 bases stayed unmatched. The CDR3 covers 14 residues.

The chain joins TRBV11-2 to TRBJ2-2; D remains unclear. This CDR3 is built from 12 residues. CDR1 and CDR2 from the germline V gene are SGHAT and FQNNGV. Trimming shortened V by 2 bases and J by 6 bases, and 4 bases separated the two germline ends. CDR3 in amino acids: CASSLIPGELFF. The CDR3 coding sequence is TGTGCCAGCAGCTTAATCCCCGGGGAGCTGTTTTTT. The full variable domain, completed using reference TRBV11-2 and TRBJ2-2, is EAGVAQSPRYKIIEKRQSVAFWCNPISGHATLYWYQQILGQGPKLLIQFQNNGVVDDSQLPKDRFSAERLKGVDSTLKIQPAKLEDSAVYLCASSLIPGELFFGEGSRLTVL.

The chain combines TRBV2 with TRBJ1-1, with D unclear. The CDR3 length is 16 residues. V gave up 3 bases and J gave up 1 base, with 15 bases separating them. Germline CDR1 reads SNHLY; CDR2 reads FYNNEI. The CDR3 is CASSDPTGRSNTEAFF. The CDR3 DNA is TGTGCCAGCAGTGACCCCACGGGCAGATCGAACACTGAAGCTTTCTTT.

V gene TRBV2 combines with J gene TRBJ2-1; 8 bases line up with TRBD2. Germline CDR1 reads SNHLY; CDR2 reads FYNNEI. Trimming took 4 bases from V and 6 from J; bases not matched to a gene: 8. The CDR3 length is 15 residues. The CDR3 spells CASSVGGGLGNEQFF. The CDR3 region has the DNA TGTGCCAGCAGTGTCGGGGGGGGGTTGGGCAATGAGCAGTTCTTC.

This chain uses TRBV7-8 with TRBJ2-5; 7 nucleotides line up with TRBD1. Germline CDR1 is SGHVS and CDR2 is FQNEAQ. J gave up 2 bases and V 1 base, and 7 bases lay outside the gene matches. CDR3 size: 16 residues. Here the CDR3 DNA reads TGTGCCAGCAGCTTAGAGAACGAGGGGGCTCAAGAGACCCAGTACTTC. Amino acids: CASSLENEGAQETQYF.

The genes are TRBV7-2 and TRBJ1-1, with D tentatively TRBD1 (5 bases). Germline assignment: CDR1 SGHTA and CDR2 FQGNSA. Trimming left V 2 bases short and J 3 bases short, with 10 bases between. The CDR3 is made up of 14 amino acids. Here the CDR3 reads CASSLTLGDTEAFF. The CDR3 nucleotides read TGTGCCAGCAGCTTAACACTAGGGGACACTGAAGCTTTCTTT.

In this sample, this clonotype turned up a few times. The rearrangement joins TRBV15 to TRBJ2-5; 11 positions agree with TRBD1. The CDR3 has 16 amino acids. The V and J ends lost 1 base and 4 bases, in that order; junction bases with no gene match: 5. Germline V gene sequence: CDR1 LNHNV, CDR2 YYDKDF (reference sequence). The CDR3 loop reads CATSRAGDRGGETQYF. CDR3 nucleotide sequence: TGTGCCACCAGCAGAGCGGGGGACAGGGGGGGAGAGACCCAGTACTTC.

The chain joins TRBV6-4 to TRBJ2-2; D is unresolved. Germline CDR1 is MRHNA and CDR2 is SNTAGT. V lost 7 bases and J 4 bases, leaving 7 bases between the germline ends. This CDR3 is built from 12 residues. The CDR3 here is CASNNPTGELFF. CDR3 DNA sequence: TGTGCCAGCAATAACCCCACCGGGGAGCTGTTTTTT.

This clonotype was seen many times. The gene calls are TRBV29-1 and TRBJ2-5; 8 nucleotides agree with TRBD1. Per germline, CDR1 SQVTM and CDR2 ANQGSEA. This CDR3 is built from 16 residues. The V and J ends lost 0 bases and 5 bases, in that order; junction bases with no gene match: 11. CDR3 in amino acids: CSVEDLGQGAWETQYF. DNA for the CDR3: TGCAGCGTTGAAGATCTAGGGCAGGGGGCGTGGGAGACCCAGTACTTC.

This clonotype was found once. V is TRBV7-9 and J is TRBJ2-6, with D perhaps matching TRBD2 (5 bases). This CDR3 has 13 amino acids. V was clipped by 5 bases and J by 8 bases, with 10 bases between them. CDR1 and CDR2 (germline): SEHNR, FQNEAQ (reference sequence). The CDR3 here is CASSDTGTNVLTF. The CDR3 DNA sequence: TGTGCCAGCAGCGACACCGGGACCAACGTCCTGACTTTC.

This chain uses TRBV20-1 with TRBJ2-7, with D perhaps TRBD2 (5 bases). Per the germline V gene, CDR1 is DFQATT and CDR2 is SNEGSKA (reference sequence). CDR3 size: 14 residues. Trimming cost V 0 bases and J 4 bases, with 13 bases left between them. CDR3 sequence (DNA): TGCAGTGCTAGAGATCTGGCGGGTCCATACGAGCAGTACTTC. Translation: CSARDLAGPYEQYF.

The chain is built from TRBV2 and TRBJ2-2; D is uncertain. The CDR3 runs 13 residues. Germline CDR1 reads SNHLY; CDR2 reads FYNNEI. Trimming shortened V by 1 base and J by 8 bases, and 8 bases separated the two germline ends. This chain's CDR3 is CASSEGQEGELFF. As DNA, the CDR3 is TGTGCCAGCAGTGAAGGGCAGGAAGGGGAGCTGTTTTTT.

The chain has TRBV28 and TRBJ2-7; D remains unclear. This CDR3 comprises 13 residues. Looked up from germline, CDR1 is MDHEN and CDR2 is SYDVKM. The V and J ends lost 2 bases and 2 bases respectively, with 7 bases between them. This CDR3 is CASSLTEPYEQYF. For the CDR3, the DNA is TGTGCCAGCAGTTTAACGGAGCCCTACGAGCAGTACTTC.

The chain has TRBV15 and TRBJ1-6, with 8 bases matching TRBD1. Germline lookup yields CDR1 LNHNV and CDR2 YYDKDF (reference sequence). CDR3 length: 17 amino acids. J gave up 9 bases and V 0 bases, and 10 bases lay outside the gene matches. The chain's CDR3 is CATSRDHRQGRGSPLHF. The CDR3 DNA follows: TGTGCCACCAGCAGAGATCATCGACAGGGGAGAGGTTCACCCCTCCACTTT.

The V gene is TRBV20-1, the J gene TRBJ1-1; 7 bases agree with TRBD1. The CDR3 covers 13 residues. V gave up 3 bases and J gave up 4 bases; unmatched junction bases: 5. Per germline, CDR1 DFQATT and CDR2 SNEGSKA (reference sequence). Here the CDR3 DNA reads TGCAGTGCTAGGTGGACAGGAAGCACTGAAGCTTTCTTT. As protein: CSARWTGSTEAFF.

CDR3 amino acids: CASSQGTYQPQHF. For the CDR3, the DNA is TGCGCCAGCAGCCAGGGGACGTATCAGCCCCAGCATTTT. The rearrangement links TRBV10-2 to TRBJ1-5; D is perhaps TRBD1 (6 bases). This CDR3 contains 13 residues. Germline V lookup: CDR1 WSHSY, CDR2 SAAADI. Trimming pared 6 bases from V and 5 bases from J, leaving 11 bases between.